This entry concerns a single TCR beta chain. No antigen is known for it. Trimming pared 1 base from V and 0 bases from J, leaving 19 bases between. The CDR3 has 18 residues. From germline, CDR1 is KGHSH and CDR2 LQKENI. Allogeneic regulatory or mature dendritic cells were co-cultured for approximately 5 days with CFSE-labeled sorted T cells at 1:10. The data are from a study of regulatory dendritic cells for organ transplantation. Broader study findings: Of resting T cell subsets, memory CD8+ had the most alloreactive clonotypes. Considerable individual heterogeneity was seen in alloreactive memory CD8+ T cells. Memory CD8+ T cells were the most oligoclonal; naive cells were highly diverse. Regulatory dendritic cells appeared to expand memory CD8+ clones less than mature ones.

Sequencing used immunoSEQ multiplex PCR; TCRdb keeps in-frame clones, though not all of them. The data contain approximately 4,000 clones, roughly 70% of them singletons. V and J are TRBV18 and TRBJ2-7; the D call may be TRBD1 or TRBD2 (5 bases each). This TCR came from a human donor in good health. Input material: memory CD8+ T cells from blood cultured with dendritic cells. The subset is: CD45RO+ memory T cells. CDR3 nucleotides: TGTGCCAGCTCACCACAGGGACCGTCATTCTCGGTCTCCTACGAGCAGTACTTC. This encodes CASSPQGPSFSVSYEQYF.